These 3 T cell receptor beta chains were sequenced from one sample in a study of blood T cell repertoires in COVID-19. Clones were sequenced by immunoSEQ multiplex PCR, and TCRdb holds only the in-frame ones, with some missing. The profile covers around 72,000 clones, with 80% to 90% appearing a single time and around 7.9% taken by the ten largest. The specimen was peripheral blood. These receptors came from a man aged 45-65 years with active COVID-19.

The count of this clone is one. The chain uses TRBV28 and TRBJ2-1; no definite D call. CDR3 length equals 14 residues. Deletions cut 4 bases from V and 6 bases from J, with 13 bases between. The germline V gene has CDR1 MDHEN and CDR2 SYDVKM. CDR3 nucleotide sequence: TGTGCCAGCAGTTCCCCCAACGGTATCAATGAGCAGTTCTTC. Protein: CASSSPNGINEQFF.

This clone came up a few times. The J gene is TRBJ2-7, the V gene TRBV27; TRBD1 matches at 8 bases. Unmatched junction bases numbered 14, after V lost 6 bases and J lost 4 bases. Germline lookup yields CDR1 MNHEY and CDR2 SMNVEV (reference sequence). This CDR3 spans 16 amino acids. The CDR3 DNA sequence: TGTGCCAGCAGCCCCAGGGGGCTAGGGCCTAGGTACGAGCAGTACTTC. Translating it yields CASSPRGLGPRYEQYF.

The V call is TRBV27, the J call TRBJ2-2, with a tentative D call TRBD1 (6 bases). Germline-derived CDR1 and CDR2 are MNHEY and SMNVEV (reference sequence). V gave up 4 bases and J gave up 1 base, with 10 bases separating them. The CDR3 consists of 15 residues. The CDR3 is CASSYRDLNTGELFF. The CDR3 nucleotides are TGTGCCAGCAGTTACAGGGACCTGAACACCGGGGAGCTGTTTTTT.